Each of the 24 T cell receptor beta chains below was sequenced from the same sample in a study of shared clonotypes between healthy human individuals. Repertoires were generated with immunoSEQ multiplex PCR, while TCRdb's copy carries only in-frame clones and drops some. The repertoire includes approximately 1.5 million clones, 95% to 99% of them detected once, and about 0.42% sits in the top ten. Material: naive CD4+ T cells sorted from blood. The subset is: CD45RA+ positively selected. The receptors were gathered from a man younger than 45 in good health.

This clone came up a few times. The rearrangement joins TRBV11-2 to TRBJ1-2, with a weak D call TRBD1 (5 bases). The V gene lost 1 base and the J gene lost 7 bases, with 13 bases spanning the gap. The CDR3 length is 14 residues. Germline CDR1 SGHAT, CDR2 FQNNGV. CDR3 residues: CASSLVVGTSGYTF. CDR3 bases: TGTGCCAGCAGCTTAGTGGTAGGGACCTCTGGCTACACCTTC.

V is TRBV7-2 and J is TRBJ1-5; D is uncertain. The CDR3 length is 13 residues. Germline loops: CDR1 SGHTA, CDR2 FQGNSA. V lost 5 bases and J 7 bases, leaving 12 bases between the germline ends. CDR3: CASSPSLRQPQHF. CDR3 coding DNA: TGTGCCAGCAGCCCTAGTCTACGGCAGCCCCAGCATTTT.

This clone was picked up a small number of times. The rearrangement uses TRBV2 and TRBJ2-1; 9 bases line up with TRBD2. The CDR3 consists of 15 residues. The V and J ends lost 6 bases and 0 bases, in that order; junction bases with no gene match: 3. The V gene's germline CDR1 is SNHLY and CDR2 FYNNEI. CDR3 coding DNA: TGTGCCAGCAGAGAGACTAGCGGCTCCTACAATGAGCAGTTCTTC. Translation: CASRETSGSYNEQFF. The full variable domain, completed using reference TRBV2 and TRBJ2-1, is EPEVTQTPSHQVTQMGQEVILRCVPISNHLYFYWYRQILGQKVEFLVSFYNNEISEKSEIFDDQFSVERPDGSNFTLKIRSTKLEDSAMYFCASRETSGSYNEQFFGPGTRLTVL.

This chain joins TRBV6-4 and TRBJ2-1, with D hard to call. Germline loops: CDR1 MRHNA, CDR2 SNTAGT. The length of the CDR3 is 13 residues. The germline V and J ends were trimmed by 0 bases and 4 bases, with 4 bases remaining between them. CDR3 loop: CASSDSAYNEQFF. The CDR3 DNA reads TGTGCCAGCAGTGACTCTGCGTACAATGAGCAGTTCTTC.

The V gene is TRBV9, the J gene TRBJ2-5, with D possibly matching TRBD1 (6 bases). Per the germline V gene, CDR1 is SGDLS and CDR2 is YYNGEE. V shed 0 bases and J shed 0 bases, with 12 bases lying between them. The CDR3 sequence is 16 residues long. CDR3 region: CASSVVPGAYQETQYF. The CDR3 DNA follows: TGTGCCAGCAGCGTAGTTCCAGGGGCGTACCAAGAGACCCAGTACTTC.

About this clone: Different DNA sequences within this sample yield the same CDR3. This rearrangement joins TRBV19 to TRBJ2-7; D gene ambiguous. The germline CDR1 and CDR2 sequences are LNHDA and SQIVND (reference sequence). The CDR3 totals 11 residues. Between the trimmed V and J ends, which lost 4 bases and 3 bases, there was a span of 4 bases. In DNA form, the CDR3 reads TGTGCCAGTAGTAGCGTCTACGAGCAGTACTTC. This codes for CASSSVYEQYF.

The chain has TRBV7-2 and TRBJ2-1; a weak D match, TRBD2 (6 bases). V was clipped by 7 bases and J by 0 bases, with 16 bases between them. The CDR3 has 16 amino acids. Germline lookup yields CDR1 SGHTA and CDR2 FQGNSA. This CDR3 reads CASIRSAGSSYNEQFF. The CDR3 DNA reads TGTGCCAGCATCCGCTCGGCGGGGTCCTCCTACAATGAGCAGTTCTTC.

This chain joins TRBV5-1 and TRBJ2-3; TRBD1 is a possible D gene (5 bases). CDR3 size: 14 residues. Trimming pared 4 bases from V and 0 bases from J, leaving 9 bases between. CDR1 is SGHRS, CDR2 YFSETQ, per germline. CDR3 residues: CASSPTASTDTQYF. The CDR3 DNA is TGCGCCAGCAGCCCGACAGCTAGCACAGATACGCAGTATTTT.

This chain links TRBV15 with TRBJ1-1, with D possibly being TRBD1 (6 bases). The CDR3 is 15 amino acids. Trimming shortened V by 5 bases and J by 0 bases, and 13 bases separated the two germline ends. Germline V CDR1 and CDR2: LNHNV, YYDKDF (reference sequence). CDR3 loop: CATSGRDIMNTEAFF. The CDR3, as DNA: TGTGCCACCAGCGGACGGGACATAATGAACACTGAAGCTTTCTTT.

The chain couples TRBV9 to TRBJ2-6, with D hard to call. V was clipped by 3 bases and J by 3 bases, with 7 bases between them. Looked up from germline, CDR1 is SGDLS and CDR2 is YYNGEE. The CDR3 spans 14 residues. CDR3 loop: CASSETVGANVLTF. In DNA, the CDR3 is TGTGCCAGCAGCGAAACAGTTGGGGCCAACGTCCTGACTTTC.

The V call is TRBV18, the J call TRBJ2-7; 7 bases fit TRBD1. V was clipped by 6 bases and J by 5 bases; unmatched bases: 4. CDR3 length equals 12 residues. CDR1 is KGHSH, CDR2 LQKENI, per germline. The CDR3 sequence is CASSHGTDEQYF. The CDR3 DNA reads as TGTGCCAGCTCGCACGGGACAGACGAGCAGTACTTC.

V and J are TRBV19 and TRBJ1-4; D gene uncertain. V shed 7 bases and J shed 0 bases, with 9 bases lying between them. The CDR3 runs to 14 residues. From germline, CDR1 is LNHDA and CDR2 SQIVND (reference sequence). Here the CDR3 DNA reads TGTGCCAGTAAGAGCCAAGCAACTAATGAAAAACTGTTTTTT. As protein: CASKSQATNEKLFF.

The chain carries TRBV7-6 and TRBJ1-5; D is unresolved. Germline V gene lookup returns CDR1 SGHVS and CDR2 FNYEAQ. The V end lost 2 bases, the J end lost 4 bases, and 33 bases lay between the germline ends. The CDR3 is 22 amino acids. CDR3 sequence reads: CASSLRAAGLEVLSPLNQPQHF. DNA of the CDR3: TGTGCCAGCAGCTTAAGGGCCGCAGGACTCGAGGTTTTATCTCCTTTAAATCAGCCCCAGCATTTT.

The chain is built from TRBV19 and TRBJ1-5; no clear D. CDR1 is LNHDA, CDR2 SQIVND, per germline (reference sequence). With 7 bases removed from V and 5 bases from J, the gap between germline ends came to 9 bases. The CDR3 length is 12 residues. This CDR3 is CASNGFDQPQHF. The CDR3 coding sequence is TGTGCCAGTAATGGGTTCGATCAGCCCCAGCATTTT.

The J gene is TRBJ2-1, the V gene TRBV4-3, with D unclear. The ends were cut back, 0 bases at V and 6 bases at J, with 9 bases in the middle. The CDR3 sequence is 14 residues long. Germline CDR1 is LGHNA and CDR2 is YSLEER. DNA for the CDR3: TGCGCCAGCAGCCAAGAGGTCGGAAGCAATGAGCAGTTCTTC. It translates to CASSQEVGSNEQFF.

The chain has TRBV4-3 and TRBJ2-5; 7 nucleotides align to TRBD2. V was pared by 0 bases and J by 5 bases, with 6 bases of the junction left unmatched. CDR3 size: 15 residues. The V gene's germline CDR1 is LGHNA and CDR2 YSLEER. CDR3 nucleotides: TGCGCCAGCAGCCAAGAATCCGGGGGGTGGGAGACCCAGTACTTC. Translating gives CASSQESGGWETQYF.

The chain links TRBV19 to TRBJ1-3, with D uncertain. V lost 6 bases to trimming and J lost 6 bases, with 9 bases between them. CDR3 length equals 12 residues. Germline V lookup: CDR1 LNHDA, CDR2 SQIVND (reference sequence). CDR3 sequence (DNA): TGTGCCAGTAGCCCGGACGTAAACACCATATATTTT. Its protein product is CASSPDVNTIYF.

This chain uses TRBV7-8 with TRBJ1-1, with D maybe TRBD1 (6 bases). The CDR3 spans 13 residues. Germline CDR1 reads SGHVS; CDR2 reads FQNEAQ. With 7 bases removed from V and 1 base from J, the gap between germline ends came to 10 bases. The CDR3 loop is CASKRTENTEAFF. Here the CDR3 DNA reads TGTGCCAGCAAGAGGACAGAGAACACTGAAGCTTTCTTT.

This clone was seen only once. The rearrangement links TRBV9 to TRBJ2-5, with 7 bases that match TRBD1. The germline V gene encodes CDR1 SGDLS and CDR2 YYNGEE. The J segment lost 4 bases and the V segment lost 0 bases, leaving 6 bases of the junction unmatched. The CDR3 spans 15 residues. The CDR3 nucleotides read TGTGCCAGCAGCGTAGAAACAGGGGTCTTAGAGACCCAGTACTTC. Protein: CASSVETGVLETQYF.

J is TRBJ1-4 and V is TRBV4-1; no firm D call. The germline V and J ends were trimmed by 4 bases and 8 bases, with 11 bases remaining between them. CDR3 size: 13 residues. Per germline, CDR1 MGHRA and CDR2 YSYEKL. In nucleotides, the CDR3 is TGCGCCAGCAGCCCTCCTCTTTGGGAAAAACTGTTTTTT. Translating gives CASSPPLWEKLFF.

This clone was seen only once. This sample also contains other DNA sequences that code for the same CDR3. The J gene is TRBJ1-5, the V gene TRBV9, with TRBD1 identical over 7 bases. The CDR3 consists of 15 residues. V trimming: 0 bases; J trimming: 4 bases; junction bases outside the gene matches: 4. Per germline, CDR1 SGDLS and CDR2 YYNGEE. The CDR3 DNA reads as TGTGCCAGCAGCGTAGGTCAGGGGGGAAATCAGCCCCAGCATTTT. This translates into CASSVGQGGNQPQHF.

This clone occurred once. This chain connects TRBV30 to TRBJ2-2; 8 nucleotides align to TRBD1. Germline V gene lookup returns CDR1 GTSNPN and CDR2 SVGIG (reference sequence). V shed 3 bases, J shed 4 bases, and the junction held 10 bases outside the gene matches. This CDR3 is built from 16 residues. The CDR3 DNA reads TGTGCCTGGAGATTCCTTCAGGGGGCGGGCACCGGGGAGCTGTTTTTT. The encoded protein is CAWRFLQGAGTGELFF.

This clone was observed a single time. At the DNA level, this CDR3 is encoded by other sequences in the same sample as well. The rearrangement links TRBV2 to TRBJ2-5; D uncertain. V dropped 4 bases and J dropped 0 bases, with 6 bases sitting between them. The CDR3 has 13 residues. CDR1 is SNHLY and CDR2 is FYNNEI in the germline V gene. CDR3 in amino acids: CASSGGYQETQYF. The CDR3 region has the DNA TGTGCCAGCAGTGGGGGTTACCAAGAGACCCAGTACTTC.

The DNA for the CDR3 is TGTGCCAGCAGCGTAGGTTTCCACAGAACTGAAGCTTTCTTT. It codes for CASSVGFHRTEAFF. V and J are TRBV9 and TRBJ1-1; D gene unclear. CDR1 SGDLS and CDR2 YYNGEE come from the germline V gene. V lost 0 bases and J 5 bases, leaving 11 bases between the germline ends. The CDR3 has 14 amino acids.